Listed here is a single TCR beta chain. This sample is part of a study of shared clonotypes between healthy human individuals. The assay was carried out at the deep level. Replicate PCRs run on sorted subsets employed 200 ng DNA, 30,000 to 35,000 T cell genomes. Profiling relied on immunoSEQ multiplex PCR, and the TCRdb table lists in-frame clones only, not all of them. There are a few million clones in the sample; about 92% occur only once, and 0.11% to 0.15% lies in the top ten. With V trimmed by 2 bases and J by 6 bases, 7 bases remained unmatched. The germline gives CDR1 MNHNS, CDR2 SASEGT. This CDR3 region has 15 residues.

The sample consisted of naive CD4+ T cells sorted from blood. The subset: CD45RA+ positively selected. The gene calls are TRBV6-1 and TRBJ2-4, with 7 bases fitting TRBD1. The TCR comes from a man aged 18 to 29 in good health. The CDR3 sequence is CASSEFEGARNIQYF. Here the CDR3 DNA reads TGTGCCAGCAGTGAATTTGAGGGGGCAAGAAACATTCAGTACTTC.